This T cell receptor (beta chain) was sequenced in a study of monozygotic twins with inflammatory bowel disease. This CDR3 comprises 12 residues. Germline loops: CDR1 KGHDR, CDR2 SFDVKD. Per donor there was one draw, yielding a blood sample of roughly 2.7 ml. Template switching incorporated UMIs with a 6-nucleotide sample barcode. No DNA is given; TCRdb re-called the 5' RACE reads and lists each CDR3 protein once. Its clone listing holds about 140,000 distinct CDR3 sequences. Sample: blood. This receptor was taken from a human donor with ulcerative colitis or Crohn's disease, or a healthy co-twin of an affected twin (not recorded which). J is TRBJ2-1 and V is TRBV24-1; TCRdb reports TRBD1, a call that lacks DNA to check it against. The CDR3 sequence: CATSDSRLFQFF.